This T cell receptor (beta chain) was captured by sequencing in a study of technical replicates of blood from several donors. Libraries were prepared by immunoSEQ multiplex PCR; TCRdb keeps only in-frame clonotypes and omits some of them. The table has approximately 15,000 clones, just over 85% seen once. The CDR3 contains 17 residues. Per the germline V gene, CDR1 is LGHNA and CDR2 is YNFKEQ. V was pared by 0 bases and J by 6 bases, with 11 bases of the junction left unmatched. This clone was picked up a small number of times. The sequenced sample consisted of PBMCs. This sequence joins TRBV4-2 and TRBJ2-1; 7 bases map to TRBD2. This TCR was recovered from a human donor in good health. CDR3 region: CASSQEGRLAEGNEQFF. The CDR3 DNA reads TGTGCCAGCAGCCAAGAAGGGCGTCTAGCGGAGGGCAATGAGCAGTTCTTC.